The 9 T cell receptor beta chains below come from one sample, sequenced in a study of cytomegalovirus exposure and HLA in healthy donors. This table comes from immunoSEQ multiplex PCR, and its TCRdb copy is limited to in-frame clones, with some not included. The repertoire holds approximately 150,000 clones, with roughly 89% as singletons. Sequenced: PBMCs. All receptors derive from a man between 18 and 35 years old in good health and CMV-seropositive.

The chain is built from TRBV28 and TRBJ1-1, with D unclear. Germline CDR1 is MDHEN and CDR2 is SYDVKM. V was pared by 7 bases and J by 4 bases, with 10 bases between. The CDR3 consists of 12 residues. The CDR3 loop is CASMGSPTEAFF. CDR3 DNA sequence: TGTGCCAGCATGGGCAGTCCCACTGAAGCTTTCTTT. Drawing the rest from reference TRBV28 and TRBJ1-1, the complete variable domain is DVKVTQSSRYLVKRTGEKVFLECVQDMDHENMFWYRQDPGLGLRLIYFSYDVKMKEKGDIPEGYSVSREKKERFSLILESASTNQTSMYLCASMGSPTEAFFGQGTRLTVV.

V is TRBV18 and J is TRBJ1-3, with D uncertain. Trimming shortened V by 2 bases and J by 2 bases, and 13 bases separated the two germline ends. The CDR3 is 16 amino acids. Germline values: CDR1 KGHSH, CDR2 LQKENI. Here the CDR3 DNA reads TGTGCCAGCTCACCAAGCGCTCCAGAAACTGGAAACACCATATATTTT. This translates into CASSPSAPETGNTIYF.

The chain couples TRBV19 to TRBJ1-1; 8 positions match TRBD1. Germline loops: CDR1 LNHDA, CDR2 SQIVND (reference sequence). V gave up 1 base and J gave up 3 bases; unmatched junction bases: 7. The CDR3 has 16 amino acids. CDR3 DNA sequence: TGTGCCAGTAGTATAGTCGGCCCAGGGGGCTACACTGAAGCTTTCTTT. Its protein product is CASSIVGPGGYTEAFF.

As for this clone: In the same sample, other DNA sequences code for this CDR3. The rearrangement joins TRBV29-1 to TRBJ2-3; no clear D. Looked up from germline, CDR1 is SQVTM and CDR2 is ANQGSEA. The V end was cut by 4 bases, the J end by 6 bases, with 5 bases between. There are 10 residues in the CDR3. CDR3 sequence: CSVALDTQYF. In nucleotides, the CDR3 is TGCAGCGTTGCCTTGGATACGCAGTATTTT.

This chain uses TRBV9 with TRBJ1-1; unclear D gene. The CDR3 is 14 amino acids. Germline V gene lookup returns CDR1 SGDLS and CDR2 YYNGEE. Trimming took off 3 bases at V and 0 bases at J, with 9 bases between the two ends. The CDR3 nucleotides read TGTGCCAGCAGCGCCGGACTCCTGAACACTGAAGCTTTCTTT. This translates into CASSAGLLNTEAFF.

The chain carries TRBV20-1 and TRBJ2-1; TRBD2 is a possible D gene (5 bases). The CDR3 sequence is 11 residues long. Per the germline V gene, CDR1 is DFQATT and CDR2 is SNEGSKA (reference sequence). V dropped 1 base and J dropped 8 bases, with 6 bases sitting between them. CDR3 protein: CSARGGHEQFF. CDR3 DNA sequence: TGCAGTGCTAGAGGAGGGCATGAGCAGTTCTTC.

This clone was found a few times. This chain connects TRBV30 to TRBJ1-2; unclear D gene. Germline CDR1 and CDR2: GTSNPN and SVGIG (reference sequence). The V end lost 5 bases, the J end lost 5 bases, and 15 bases lay between the germline ends. CDR3 length equals 13 residues. The CDR3 reads CAWETTTVYGYTF. DNA of the CDR3: TGTGCCTGGGAGACTACTACCGTATATGGCTACACCTTC.

The chain combines TRBV29-1 with TRBJ1-2; D remains ambiguous. The CDR3 has 11 amino acids. The germline V gene has CDR1 SQVTM and CDR2 ANQGSEA. Between the trimmed V and J ends, which lost 2 bases and 5 bases, there was a span of 6 bases. CDR3 amino acids: CSVERGYGYTF. The CDR3 DNA is TGCAGCGTTGAACGGGGATATGGCTACACCTTC.

The genes are TRBV10-2 and TRBJ1-1, with TRBD1 matching 11 bases. The V segment lost 3 bases and the J segment 6 bases; nucleotides outside the gene matches: 9. Germline V gene lookup returns CDR1 WSHSY and CDR2 SAAADI. This CDR3 has 16 residues. CDR3 amino acids: CASSDFGQGAGAEAFF. CDR3 DNA: TGCGCCAGCAGTGACTTCGGACAGGGGGCAGGGGCTGAAGCTTTCTTT.